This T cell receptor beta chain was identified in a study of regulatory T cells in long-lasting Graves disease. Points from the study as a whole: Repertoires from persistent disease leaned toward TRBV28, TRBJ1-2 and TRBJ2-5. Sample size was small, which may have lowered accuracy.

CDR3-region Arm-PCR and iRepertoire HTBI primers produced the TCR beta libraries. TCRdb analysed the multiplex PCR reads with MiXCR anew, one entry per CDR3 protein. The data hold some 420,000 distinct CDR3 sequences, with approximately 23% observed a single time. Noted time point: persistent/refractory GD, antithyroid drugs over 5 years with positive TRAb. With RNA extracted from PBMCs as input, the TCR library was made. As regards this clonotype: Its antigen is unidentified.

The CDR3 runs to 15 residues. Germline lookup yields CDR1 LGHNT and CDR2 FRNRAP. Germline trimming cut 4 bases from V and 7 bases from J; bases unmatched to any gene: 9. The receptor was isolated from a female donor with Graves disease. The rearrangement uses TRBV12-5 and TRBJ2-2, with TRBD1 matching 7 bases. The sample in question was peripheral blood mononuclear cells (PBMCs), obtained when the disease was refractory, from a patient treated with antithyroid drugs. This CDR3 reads CASGSSRDSHGELFF. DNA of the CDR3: TGTGCTAGTGGTTCGTCCCGGGACAGTCACGGGGAGCTGTTTTTT.